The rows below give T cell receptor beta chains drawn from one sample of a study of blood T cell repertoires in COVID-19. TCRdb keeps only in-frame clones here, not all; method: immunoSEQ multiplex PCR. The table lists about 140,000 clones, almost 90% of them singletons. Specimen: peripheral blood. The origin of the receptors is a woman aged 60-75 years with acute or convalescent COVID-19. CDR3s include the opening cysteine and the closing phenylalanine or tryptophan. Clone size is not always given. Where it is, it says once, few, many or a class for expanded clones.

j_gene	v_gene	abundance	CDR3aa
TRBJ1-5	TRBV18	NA	CASSPRGKEGANQPQHF
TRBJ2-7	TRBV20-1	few	CSASNYLSYEQYF
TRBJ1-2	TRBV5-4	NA	CASSLGGGGDGYTF
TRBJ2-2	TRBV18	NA	CASSPPGQGVTGELFF
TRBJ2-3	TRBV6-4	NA	CASSALGGAPDTQYF
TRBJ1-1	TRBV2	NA	CASSAPGTAEAFF
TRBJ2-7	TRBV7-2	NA	CASSLDIATSYEQYF
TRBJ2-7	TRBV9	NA	CASSGRTGSYEQYF
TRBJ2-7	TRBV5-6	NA	CASSSPPQGIFYEQYF
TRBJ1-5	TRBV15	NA	CATSSLGTQGQPQHF
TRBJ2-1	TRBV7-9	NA	CASSLGQGYSNEQFF
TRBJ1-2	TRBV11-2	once	CASSLEGAGGPGYTF
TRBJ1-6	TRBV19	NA	CASSRGEGGFNSPLHF
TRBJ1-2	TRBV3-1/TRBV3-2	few	CASSQSPGTPHF
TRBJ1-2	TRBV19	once	CASSMGGYYGYTF
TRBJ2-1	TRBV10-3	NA	CAISRGGSYNEQFF
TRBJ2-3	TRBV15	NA	CATSRASGGPGTDTQYF
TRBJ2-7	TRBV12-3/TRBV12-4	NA	CASSLGGINEQYF
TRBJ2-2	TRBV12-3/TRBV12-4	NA	CASRGQNTGELFF
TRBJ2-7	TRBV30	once	CAWRDRVYEQYF
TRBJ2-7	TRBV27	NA	CASSLGGVGYEQYF
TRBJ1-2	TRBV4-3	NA	CASSQDAQVGYGYTF
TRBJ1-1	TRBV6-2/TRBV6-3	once	CASSFGQGHTEAFF
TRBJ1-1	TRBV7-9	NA	CASSPIGGWTEAFF
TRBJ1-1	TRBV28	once	CASSSPLGVNTEAFF
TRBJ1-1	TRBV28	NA	CASRTGGISVNTEAFF
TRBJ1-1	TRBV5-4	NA	CASSLDGQARGAFF
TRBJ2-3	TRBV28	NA	CATAGRTDTQYF
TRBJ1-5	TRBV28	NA	CASSFPTGQPQHF
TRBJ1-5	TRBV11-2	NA	CASSLIGNQPQHF
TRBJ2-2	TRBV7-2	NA	CASSLRRGTGLAGELFF
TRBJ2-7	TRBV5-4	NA	CASSSGQGSYEQYF
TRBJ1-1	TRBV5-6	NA	CASSSNGVYTEAFF
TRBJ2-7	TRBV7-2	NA	CASSLLAGGGSYEQYF
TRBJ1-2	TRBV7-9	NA	CASSLAAGWYGYTF
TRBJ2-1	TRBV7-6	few	CASSRFDGTSGEPNNEQFF